One sample yielded the 10 T cell receptor beta chains listed below, sequenced in a study of radiotherapy plus CTLA-4 blockade in lung cancer. The repertoire was sequenced with immunoSEQ multiplex PCR; TCRdb's copy has only in-frame clones and lacks some. The sample lists more than 95,000 clones; approximately 74% were seen once. Sequencing used peripheral blood, obtained from a patient treated with radiotherapy plus ipilimumab. These receptors all stem from a human donor with non-small cell lung cancer who had a partial response to radiotherapy plus ipilimumab. Some clones in this sample may be carry-over from other donors' samples.

This clone occurred a few times. The chain employs TRBV7-2 and TRBJ1-3; D possibly corresponds to TRBD1 (6 bases). V was cut by 1 base and J by 7 bases, with 8 bases left in between. The CDR3 runs to 13 residues. Germline lookup yields CDR1 SGHTA and CDR2 FQGNSA. In nucleotides, the CDR3 is TGTGCCAGCAGCTTAGAGGGGGGGAACACCATATATTTT. Protein: CASSLEGGNTIYF.

The chain uses TRBV6-5 and TRBJ1-6; 7 bases map to TRBD1. Per germline, CDR1 MNHEY and CDR2 SVGAGI. The CDR3 is 15 residues long. Trimming took 7 bases from V and 8 from J; bases not matched to a gene: 11. For the CDR3, the DNA is TGTGCCAGCACCTACTTTTCCAGGGGGGATTCACCCCTCCACTTT. It translates to CASTYFSRGDSPLHF.

This clone came up a few times. CDR3 residues: CASSPLNLAGGSNQPQHF. The CDR3 nucleotides are TGTGCCAGTAGCCCCCTAAACCTTGCGGGAGGTAGCAATCAGCCCCAGCATTTT. The rearrangement uses TRBV19 and TRBJ1-5; D call uncertain. There are 18 residues in the CDR3. The V gene lost 6 bases and the J gene lost 0 bases, with 21 bases spanning the gap. Per the germline V gene, CDR1 is LNHDA and CDR2 is SQIVND (reference sequence).

DNA of the CDR3: TGTGCCAGTAGTATAGAGGTTAGCGGGAGTAGTGAGCAGTTCTTC. It specifies CASSIEVSGSSEQFF. The chain combines TRBV19 with TRBJ2-1; 9 bases map to TRBD2. The CDR3 loop spans 15 amino acids. J gave up 9 bases and V 0 bases, and 6 bases lay outside the gene matches. Germline loops: CDR1 LNHDA, CDR2 SQIVND (reference sequence).

As DNA, the CDR3 is TGTGCCAGTAGTATGGGGGGACTGGGGAACAATGAGCAGTTCTTC. Translating gives CASSMGGLGNNEQFF. J is TRBJ2-1 and V is TRBV19; D is perhaps TRBD2 (6 bases). Deletions cut 3 bases from V and 5 bases from J, with 14 bases between. The germline gives CDR1 LNHDA, CDR2 SQIVND (reference sequence). There are 15 residues in the CDR3.

V usage is TRBV14 and J usage is TRBJ2-7; a possible D gene is TRBD2 (7 bases). The CDR3 loop spans 14 amino acids. Per germline, CDR1 SGHDN and CDR2 FVKESK. With 1 base removed from V and 9 bases from J, the gap between germline ends came to 16 bases. CDR3 residues: CASSQALGGLRQYF. CDR3 bases: TGTGCCAGCAGCCAAGCCTTGGGGGGGCTAAGGCAGTACTTC.

This chain uses TRBV5-8 with TRBJ2-7, with 7 nucleotides matching TRBD1. Germline loops: CDR1 SGHTS, CDR2 YDEGEE. The V and J ends lost 4 bases and 1 base, in that order; junction bases with no gene match: 2. This CDR3 has 13 residues. CDR3 in amino acids: CASSTGQSYEQYF. Written as DNA, the CDR3 is TGTGCCAGCAGCACGGGACAGTCCTACGAGCAGTACTTC.

This clone has more than one count but fewer than ten. The chain combines TRBV6-5 with TRBJ2-3, with a tentative D call TRBD2 (6 bases). V lost 6 bases, J lost 5 bases, and 18 bases lay in between. The CDR3 totals 15 residues. Looked up from germline, CDR1 is MNHEY and CDR2 is SVGAGI. This CDR3 is CASRRDLATLDTQYF. As DNA, the CDR3 is TGTGCCAGCAGGAGGGACTTGGCGACTTTAGATACGCAGTATTTT.

The chain has TRBV5-4 and TRBJ2-5, with 9 bases aligning to TRBD2. The closer fit of TRBJ2-7 to the DNA end suggests the J call may be wrong. The CDR3 loop spans 15 amino acids. The germline CDR1 and CDR2 sequences are SGHNT and YYREEE (reference sequence). CDR3 DNA: TGTGCCAGCAGCGTTAAGCGGGAGGCCTCCTACGAGCAGTACTTC. Protein product: CASSVKREASYEQYF.

CDR3 DNA sequence: TGTGCCGGACAGGGGACGGGCAATCAGCCCCAGCATTTT. Translation gives CAGQGTGNQPQHF. The J gene is TRBJ1-5, the V gene TRBV28; 9 nucleotides align to TRBD1. This CDR3 has 13 residues. Trimming cost V 11 bases and J 2 bases; bases outside gene matches: 4. Germline CDR1 and CDR2: MDHEN and SYDVKM.